This T cell receptor beta chain is drawn from a study of blood T cell repertoires in COVID-19. Turning to the study itself: Researchers got acute and convalescent COVID-19 samples from the United States, Italy and Spain.

This clone appeared once. This CDR3 region has 18 residues. J was trimmed by 4 bases and V by 5 bases; bases with no gene match: 13. In germline, CDR1 is SGHTA, CDR2 FQGTGA. As originally analysed: By means of reference gene primer amplification, nucleated cell counts were estimated. This table comes from immunoSEQ multiplex PCR, and its TCRdb copy is limited to in-frame clones, with some not included. That table supplies the V and J calls and clone size; D and trimming were determined from the DNA. Here the sample spans around 150,000 clones, about 81% being singletons. V usage is TRBV7-3 and J usage is TRBJ2-1; 11 bases are a match to TRBD2. The sequence derives from a human donor in a cohort sampled during active COVID-19. The source material was peripheral blood. CDR3 DNA sequence: TGTGCCAGCAGCCCACGGGCTAGACTAGCGGGATCATACAATGAGCAGTTCTTC. This translates into CASSPRARLAGSYNEQFF.